This TCR beta chain is from a study of T-cell reconstitution after alpha-beta-depleted transplantation in children. Points from the study as a whole: About two months after transplant, alpha-beta T cells reportedly came from several hundred expanded graft clones. Hyperexpanded clones declined; after one year, newly produced T cells mostly supplied diversity.

This CDR3 is 11 amino acids long. Germline loops: CDR1 MNHNS, CDR2 SASEGT. V was pared by 6 bases and J by 6 bases, with 8 bases between. Comments on this clonotype: Its antigen is undetermined.

TCRbeta library construction was performed incorporating unique molecular identifiers. TCRdb fed the PCR reads into MiXCR, producing one record per CDR3 protein. Of hundreds of thousands of distinct CDR3 sequences in the sample, roughly 13% were seen once. The rearrangement uses TRBV6-1 and TRBJ2-5; D is ambiguous. This receptor was taken from a male patient between 5 and 17 years old who had a stem cell transplant for acute myeloid leukemia, so the T cells may come from the graft donor. The sequenced sample was PBMCs, mostly from graft donor cells, obtained 360 days after TCRalphabeta/CD19-depleted stem cell transplant. Written as DNA, the CDR3 is TGTGCCAGCAGGCAACCTAAGACCCAGTACTTC. Its translation is CASRQPKTQYF.